This section outlines one T cell receptor (beta chain) sequence together with its context. The data stem from a study of STAT5B mutations in CD4+ large granular lymphocyte leukemia. V lost 1 base and J 0 bases, leaving 9 bases between the germline ends. The V gene's germline CDR1 is SGHVS and CDR2 FQNEAQ. The CDR3 consists of 16 residues. Sequencing was performed with immunoSEQ multiplex PCR; in TCRdb, only in-frame clones are kept and a portion is missing. The table has about 22,000 clones, over 80% seen once; the top ten hold 8.6%. The sequencing input was CD4+ T cells from blood buffy coats. The source is a human donor in good health. This rearrangement joins TRBV7-8 to TRBJ2-2; D possibly matches TRBD1 or TRBD2 (6 bases each). CDR3 protein: CASSLGGASNTGELFF. The DNA of the CDR3 is TGTGCCAGCAGCTTAGGGGGGGCCTCGAACACCGGGGAGCTGTTTTTT.